A single sample is the source of the 32 T cell receptor beta chains below, sequenced in a study of cytomegalovirus exposure and HLA in healthy donors. TCRdb's copy holds only in-frame clones and misses some; the assay was immunoSEQ multiplex PCR. The sample has 200,000 to 300,000 clones, roughly 86% seen once. Specimen: PBMCs. Receptor source: a woman in her twenties or thirties in good health and CMV-seropositive.

This clone was seen a handful of times. V is TRBV15 and J is TRBJ2-7; 14 nucleotides match TRBD2. The V gene end was trimmed by 0 bases and the J gene end by 0 bases; junction bases not matched to a gene: 4. The CDR3 is 18 amino acids. The germline V gene encodes CDR1 LNHNV and CDR2 YYDKDF (reference sequence). Written as DNA, the CDR3 is TGTGCCACCAGCAGAGATCTGGGACTAGCGGGAGACTCCTACGAGCAGTACTTC. Translation: CATSRDLGLAGDSYEQYF.

The J gene is TRBJ2-1, the V gene TRBV5-5; 10 bases fit TRBD2. The J segment lost 7 bases and the V segment lost 4 bases, leaving 5 bases of the junction unmatched. The CDR3 runs 14 residues. Germline loops: CDR1 SGHKS, CDR2 YYEKEE (reference sequence). This CDR3 reads CASSLQLAGNEQFF. CDR3 coding DNA: TGTGCCAGCAGCCTCCAACTAGCGGGAAATGAGCAGTTCTTC.

This sequence joins TRBV6-5 and TRBJ2-1; D might be TRBD2 (6 bases). This CDR3 is built from 13 residues. Germline CDR1 reads MNHEY; CDR2 reads SVGAGI. The V end lost 9 bases, the J end lost 2 bases, and 11 bases lay between the germline ends. In DNA, the CDR3 is TGTGCCAGTTCGCGGGACCCCTACAATGAGCAGTTCTTC. Protein product: CASSRDPYNEQFF.

The rearrangement uses TRBV5-1 and TRBJ2-7; TRBD2 aligns across 7 bases. The CDR3 consists of 14 residues. Germline CDR1 and CDR2: SGHRS and YFSETQ. The junction had 3 bases not matched to a gene; V was cut back by 1 base and J by 2 bases. The CDR3 is CASSLSSGTYEQYF. In nucleotides, the CDR3 is TGCGCCAGCAGCTTGTCCAGCGGGACCTACGAGCAGTACTTC.

This rearrangement joins TRBV6-4 to TRBJ2-5; D uncertain. V shed 6 bases and J shed 1 base, with 15 bases lying between them. CDR3 size: 15 residues. Per the germline V gene, CDR1 is MRHNA and CDR2 is SNTAGT. The CDR3 spells CASSPTNSGQETQYF. As DNA, the CDR3 is TGTGCCAGCAGCCCCACCAATTCGGGCCAAGAGACCCAGTACTTC.

The J gene is TRBJ2-7, the V gene TRBV6-1; 7 positions match TRBD1. The CDR3 sequence is 14 residues long. The J segment lost 2 bases and the V segment lost 3 bases, leaving 4 bases of the junction unmatched. Germline lookup yields CDR1 MNHNS and CDR2 SASEGT. CDR3 nucleotides: TGTGCCAGCAGTGACCGGGACAGAGCCTACGAGCAGTACTTC. Its protein is CASSDRDRAYEQYF.

This chain connects TRBV7-2 to TRBJ2-1; no reliable D call. V was cut by 0 bases and J by 8 bases, with 11 bases left in between. The CDR3 loop spans 14 amino acids. Per the germline V gene, CDR1 is SGHTA and CDR2 is FQGNSA. CDR3 residues: CASSLARLVHEQFF. Written as DNA, the CDR3 is TGTGCCAGCAGCTTAGCTAGATTAGTTCATGAGCAGTTCTTC. Supplemented by reference TRBV7-2 and TRBJ2-1, the full variable domain reads GAGVSQSPSNKVTEKGKDVELRCDPISGHTALYWYRQSLGQGLEFLIYFQGNSAPDKSGLPSDRFSAERTGGSVSTLTIQRTQQEDSAVYLCASSLARLVHEQFFGPGTRLTVL.

The rearrangement joins TRBV11-2 to TRBJ2-3; 9 bases line up with TRBD2. The CDR3 covers 16 residues. V was pared by 4 bases and J by 2 bases, with 7 bases of the junction left unmatched. Germline-derived CDR1 and CDR2 are SGHAT and FQNNGV. The CDR3 region has the DNA TGTGCCAGCAGCTCCACCGCTAGCGGGAACACAGATACGCAGTATTTT. This gives the protein CASSSTASGNTDTQYF.

This rearrangement joins TRBV25-1 to TRBJ2-7; 9 bases match TRBD1. Losses at the gene ends were 7 bases for V and 5 bases for J; bases not matched to a gene: 12. The CDR3 has 15 amino acids. Germline CDR1 is MGHDK and CDR2 is SYGVNS. CDR3 in amino acids: CASKEDRGEIHEQYF. CDR3 bases: TGTGCCAGCAAGGAGGACAGGGGCGAAATCCACGAGCAGTACTTC.

The chain couples TRBV18 to TRBJ2-7; D uncertain. CDR1 and CDR2 from the germline V gene are KGHSH and LQKENI. V was trimmed by 4 bases and J by 3 bases, leaving 13 bases between them. CDR3 size: 14 residues. Written as DNA, the CDR3 is TGTGCCAGCTCACAAGGCACAACAGTCTACGAGCAGTACTTC. Translating it yields CASSQGTTVYEQYF.

The chain is built from TRBV28 and TRBJ1-5; D gene unclear. The CDR3 covers 13 residues. In germline, CDR1 is MDHEN, CDR2 SYDVKM. Deletions cut 2 bases from V and 4 bases from J, with 6 bases between. Here the CDR3 reads CASSLALNQPQHF. In nucleotides, the CDR3 is TGTGCCAGCAGTTTAGCCCTAAATCAGCCCCAGCATTTT.

The chain employs TRBV5-1 and TRBJ1-1; 9 positions agree with TRBD1. This CDR3 spans 15 amino acids. J was trimmed by 1 base and V by 0 bases; bases with no gene match: 1. Germline CDR1 reads SGHRS; CDR2 reads YFSETQ. As DNA, the CDR3 is TGCGCCAGCAGCTTGGGGGGACAGGGGAACACTGAAGCTTTCTTT. Protein sequence: CASSLGGQGNTEAFF. Full variable domain (missing parts from reference TRBV5-1 and TRBJ1-1): KAGVTQTPRYLIKTRGQQVTLSCSPISGHRSVSWYQQTPGQGLQFLFEYFSETQRNKGNFPGRFSGRQFSNSRSEMNVSTLELGDSALYLCASSLGGQGNTEAFFGQGTRLTVV.

This clone has more than one count but fewer than ten. J is TRBJ1-2 and V is TRBV6-5; D might be TRBD1 (5 bases). Germline V gene data show CDR1 as MNHEY and CDR2 as SVGAGI. The ends were cut back, 8 bases at V and 7 bases at J, with 20 bases in the middle. This CDR3 contains 14 residues. This chain's CDR3 is CASLGGARGGGYTF. The CDR3 bases are TGTGCCAGCCTTGGGGGAGCCCGGGGAGGTGGCTACACCTTC.

CDR3 bases: TGCGCCAGCAGCTTGGAAACACAGGGGTTCGGAAACACCATATATTTT. The encoded protein is CASSLETQGFGNTIYF. This rearrangement joins TRBV5-1 to TRBJ1-3; 7 bases agree with TRBD1. V shed 0 bases and J 4 bases; nucleotides not matched to a gene: 7. Germline V gene lookup returns CDR1 SGHRS and CDR2 YFSETQ. The CDR3 has 16 residues.

Remarks on this clone: Different DNA sequences within this sample yield the same CDR3. The chain carries TRBV2 and TRBJ2-2, with 9 bases that match TRBD2. CDR1 and CDR2 (germline): SNHLY, FYNNEI. The trim removed 4 bases at V and 0 bases at J, leaving 0 bases unmatched. The length of the CDR3 is 15 residues. The CDR3 coding sequence is TGTGCCAGCAGTGGACTAGCGGCGAACACCGGGGAGCTGTTTTTT. Protein product: CASSGLAANTGELFF.

The chain is built from TRBV11-2 and TRBJ1-1; 8 bases match TRBD1. CDR3 size: 14 residues. J lost 7 bases, V lost 4 bases, and 8 bases had no gene match. Germline-derived CDR1 and CDR2 are SGHAT and FQNNGV. The CDR3 here is CASSYAGGEGEAFF. The CDR3 DNA reads TGTGCCAGCAGCTATGCAGGGGGCGAGGGTGAAGCTTTCTTT.

The chain is built from TRBV10-3 and TRBJ2-6, with TRBD2 as a possible D gene (6 bases). V lost 10 bases and J lost 2, with 12 bases in between. This CDR3 contains 14 residues. Per germline, CDR1 ENHRY and CDR2 SYGVKD. Written as DNA, the CDR3 is TGTGCCACGTGGTCGGGGGCTGGGGCCAACGTCCTGACTTTC. Protein sequence: CATWSGAGANVLTF.

The gene calls are TRBV5-1 and TRBJ1-2; D remains unclear. The CDR3 spans 15 residues. Germline assignment: CDR1 SGHRS and CDR2 YFSETQ. Trimming left V 1 base short and J 5 bases short, with 15 bases between. For the CDR3, the DNA is TGCGCCAGCAGCTTGACAGTATCGGGGTTGTATGGCTACACCTTC. Translating gives CASSLTVSGLYGYTF. Using reference TRBV5-1 and TRBJ1-2 for the parts outside the CDR3, the full variable domain is KAGVTQTPRYLIKTRGQQVTLSCSPISGHRSVSWYQQTPGQGLQFLFEYFSETQRNKGNFPGRFSGRQFSNSRSEMNVSTLELGDSALYLCASSLTVSGLYGYTFGSGTRLTVV.

This sequence joins TRBV10-3 and TRBJ1-2, with D tentatively TRBD1 (5 bases). Trimming took 2 bases from V and 6 from J, leaving 7 bases between them. The germline gives CDR1 ENHRY, CDR2 SYGVKD. CDR3 length: 12 residues. CDR3 loop: CAISEARDGYTF. The CDR3 DNA sequence: TGTGCCATCAGTGAGGCCAGGGATGGCTACACCTTC.

The chain employs TRBV25-1 and TRBJ2-6, with TRBD1 identical over 7 bases. The CDR3 is 16 amino acids. The J segment lost 2 bases and the V segment lost 2 bases, leaving 3 bases of the junction unmatched. From germline, CDR1 is MGHDK and CDR2 SYGVNS. CDR3 nucleotides: TGTGCCAGCAGTGAAGTAAGGGGGCCTGGGGCCAACGTCCTGACTTTC. It codes for CASSEVRGPGANVLTF. Looking up the rest from reference TRBV25-1 and TRBJ2-6 gives the full variable domain: EADIYQTPRYLVIGTGKKITLECSQTMGHDKMYWYQQDPGMELHLIHYSYGVNSTEKGDLSSESTVSRIRTEHFPLTLESARPSHTSQYLCASSEVRGPGANVLTFGAGSRLTVL.

This clone was detected only a few times. The chain carries TRBV10-3 and TRBJ1-4; D is perhaps TRBD1 (5 bases). Trimming pared 5 bases from V and 8 bases from J, leaving 15 bases between. This CDR3 contains 14 residues. Per the germline V gene, CDR1 is ENHRY and CDR2 is SYGVKD. In nucleotides, the CDR3 is TGTGCCATCAGTAAGACCAGGGAGGAGGAAAAACTGTTTTTT. Residues: CAISKTREEEKLFF.

The CDR3 is CASSPRLGSGTEAFF. The DNA of the CDR3 is TGTGCCAGCAGCCCTCGACTAGGCTCGGGCACTGAAGCTTTCTTT. V gene TRBV7-2 combines with J gene TRBJ1-1; D uncertain. V was pared by 5 bases and J by 4 bases, with 17 bases between. Germline V lookup: CDR1 SGHTA, CDR2 FQGNSA. The CDR3 is 15 residues long.

This chain uses TRBV21-1 with TRBJ2-1; the table's D call, TRBD1, has no DNA check behind it. TRBV21-1 is an annotated pseudogene. The length of the CDR3 is 14 residues. CDR3 in amino acids: CASCQWDRVNEQFF. Written as DNA, the CDR3 is TGTGCCAGCTGCCAATGGGACAGGGTCAATGAGCAGTTCTTC.

This chain links TRBV27 with TRBJ1-2, with 7 bases fitting TRBD1. Germline V gene lookup returns CDR1 MNHEY and CDR2 SMNVEV (reference sequence). V was clipped by 0 bases and J by 5 bases; unmatched bases: 3. The CDR3 has 14 amino acids. In nucleotides, the CDR3 is TGTGCCAGCAGTTTATCCGCAGGGGGGTATGGCTACACCTTC. It yields the protein CASSLSAGGYGYTF.

The J gene is TRBJ2-5, the V gene TRBV30; TRBD1 agrees at 7 bases. Germline values: CDR1 GTSNPN, CDR2 SVGIG (reference sequence). V lost 2 bases and J lost 4; bases outside the gene matches: 4. The CDR3 covers 13 residues. The CDR3 region has the DNA TGTGCCTGGAGTTGGGACAGACGAGAGACCCAGTACTTC. Translating gives CAWSWDRRETQYF.

This chain joins TRBV19 and TRBJ2-2, with 10 bases identical to TRBD2. J lost 6 bases, V lost 3 bases, and 4 bases had no gene match. CDR1 is LNHDA, CDR2 SQIVND, per germline (reference sequence). The CDR3 consists of 15 residues. CDR3 coding DNA: TGTGCCAGTAGTATTGGGGGGACTAGCGCCGGGGAGCTGTTTTTT. It codes for CASSIGGTSAGELFF.

J is TRBJ2-1 and V is TRBV7-3; TRBD1 agrees at 11 bases. V dropped 4 bases and J dropped 8; count of bases not matched to a gene: 4. Per the germline V gene, CDR1 is SGHTA and CDR2 is FQGTGA. The CDR3 contains 14 residues. This chain's CDR3 is CASSWGQGEYEQFF. As DNA, the CDR3 is TGTGCCAGCAGCTGGGGACAGGGGGAATATGAGCAGTTCTTC.

The chain joins TRBV18 to TRBJ2-6; D is uncertain. Deletions cut 3 bases from V and 0 bases from J, with 9 bases between. The germline gives CDR1 KGHSH, CDR2 LQKENI. CDR3 length equals 16 residues. The CDR3 DNA follows: TGTGCCAGCTCACCCCGGCAGGACTCTGGGGCCAACGTCCTGACTTTC. This encodes CASSPRQDSGANVLTF.

The chain joins TRBV9 to TRBJ1-1; TRBD1 agrees at 10 bases. Germline values: CDR1 SGDLS, CDR2 YYNGEE. Trimming took 6 bases from V and 4 from J; bases not matched to a gene: 12. The CDR3 sequence is 16 residues long. In nucleotides, the CDR3 is TGTGCCAGCACCCACGGGACAGGGGATTTGGGCACTGAAGCTTTCTTT. It encodes CASTHGTGDLGTEAFF. The full variable domain, rest sourced from reference TRBV9 and TRBJ1-1, is DSGVTQTPKHLITATGQRVTLRCSPRSGDLSVYWYQQSLDQGLQFLIQYYNGEERAKGNILERFSAQQFPDLHSELNLSSLELGDSALYFCASTHGTGDLGTEAFFGQGTRLTVV.

The chain has TRBV29-1 and TRBJ2-3, with 8 nucleotides matching TRBD2. V trimming: 1 base; J trimming: 1 base; junction bases outside the gene matches: 1. The CDR3 has 14 residues. Germline-derived CDR1 and CDR2 are SQVTM and ANQGSEA. CDR3 protein: CSVEVLAGTDTQYF. Here the CDR3 DNA reads TGCAGCGTTGAAGTACTAGCGGGCACAGATACGCAGTATTTT.

This clone was counted a single time. The genes are TRBV30 and TRBJ2-7, with 7 bases aligning to TRBD2. The germline V gene encodes CDR1 GTSNPN and CDR2 SVGIG (reference sequence). The CDR3 covers 14 residues. V lost 2 bases, J lost 0 bases, and 4 bases stayed unmatched. CDR3 loop: CAWSMERDSYEQYF. The CDR3 DNA reads as TGTGCCTGGAGTATGGAGCGGGACTCCTACGAGCAGTACTTC.

The count of this clone is one. This rearrangement joins TRBV28 to TRBJ1-5; TRBD1 matches 9 bases. The germline CDR1 and CDR2 sequences are MDHEN and SYDVKM. The CDR3 totals 18 residues. Trimming cost V 5 bases and J 1 base; bases outside gene matches: 12. The CDR3 bases are TGTGCCAGCAGTCTAACCGGGACAGGGATAGGCAGCAATCAGCCCCAGCATTTT. Amino acid sequence: CASSLTGTGIGSNQPQHF.